This T cell receptor (beta chain) was identified in a study of metastatic and nonmetastatic thyroid tumors (dated by TCRdb to about 2020). With respect to the entire study: The researchers compared repertoires between peripheral blood samples and tumor or nodule tissue samples from patients with malignant or benign thyroid disease. The investigation overall reported the following: TCR beta diversity was reported as significantly higher in malignant tumors than in benign nodules, in both blood and tumor samples.

The library was obtained by PCR. The instrument given in TCRdb is Illumina HiSeq 4000. The TCR beta-chain CDR3 region of each patient was profiled by high-throughput sequencing. As for the authors' bioinformatics: The researchers built a classifier to tell apart papillary thyroid cancer patients with distant metastasis, based on CDR3 differences among clinicopathological groups. The Shannon index was used to measure repertoire diversity, and the Morisita-Horn index was used to measure how similar tumor and blood repertoires were. The raw public data were reprocessed by TCRdb itself: fastp quality trimming at Q25, MiXCR clonotype calling, in-frame beta chains only. The authors' filters were not applied to this entry. For this sample there are tens of thousands of clones; under 30% appear just once. The leading ten clones occupy 71% of the sample. As regards this clone: The clone's antigen remains unknown. No per-base quality is available; no much larger clone lies one base away.

None of the patients had been given any treatment before thyroid surgery. Using T-cell receptor beta sequencing, the researchers looked back retrospectively at clinical samples from patients, gathered between about 2012 and 2019. From the cysteine up to the phenylalanine, the CDR3 has a length of 16 residues. This entry keeps only the CDR3 DNA: 48 bases, framed from base 1. The germline V gene sets CDR1 to SGHRS and CDR2 to YFSETQ. V is reduced by 5 bases and J by 2 bases, leaving a spacing of 16 bases between them. The clonotype comes from a male donor with papillary thyroid cancer or a benign thyroid nodule (not recorded which). Some clones in this sample may be carry-over from other donors' samples. The sample comprised blood. The chain is assembled from TRBV5-1 and TRBJ2-2, with a weak D call of TRBD2 (5 bases match). This receptor has the CDR3 CASSPSAVPNTGELFF. The DNA is as follows: TGCGCCAGCAGTCCCTCAGCGGTTCCTAACACCGGGGAGCTGTTTTTT.